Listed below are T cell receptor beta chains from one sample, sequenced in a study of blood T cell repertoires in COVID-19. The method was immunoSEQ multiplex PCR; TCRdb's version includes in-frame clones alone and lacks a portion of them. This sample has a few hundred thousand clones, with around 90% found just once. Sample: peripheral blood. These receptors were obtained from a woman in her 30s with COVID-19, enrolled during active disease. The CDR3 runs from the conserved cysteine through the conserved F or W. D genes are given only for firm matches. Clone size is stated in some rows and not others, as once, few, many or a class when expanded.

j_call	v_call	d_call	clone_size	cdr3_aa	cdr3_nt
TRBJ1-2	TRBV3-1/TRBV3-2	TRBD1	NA	CASSQVRDSDGQDKRSINYGYTF	TGTGCCAGCAGCCAAGTTCGGGATTCTGATGGACAGGACAAACGTTCGATTAACTATGGCTACACCTTC
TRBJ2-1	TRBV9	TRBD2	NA	CASSEGTGASGGGQFF	TGTGCCAGCAGCGAGGGGACTGGGGCTAGCGGGGGCGGGCAGTTCTTC
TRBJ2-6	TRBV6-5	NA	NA	CASSYSGPGANVLTF	TGTGCCAGCAGTTACTCGGGGCCCGGGGCCAACGTCCTGACTTTC
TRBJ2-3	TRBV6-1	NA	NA	CASSEQRGTDTQYF	TGTGCCAGCAGTGAACAGCGGGGCACAGATACGCAGTATTTT
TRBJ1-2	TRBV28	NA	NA	CASSKTGLSYGYTF	TGTGCCAGCAGCAAAACGGGACTCAGTTATGGCTACACCTTC
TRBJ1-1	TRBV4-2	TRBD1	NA	CASSQDSGTGGTEAFF	TGTGCCAGCAGCCAAGATTCTGGGACAGGGGGCACTGAAGCTTTCTTT
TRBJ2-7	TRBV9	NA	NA	CASSGQGREQYF	TGTGCCAGCAGCGGTCAGGGTCGCGAGCAGTACTTC
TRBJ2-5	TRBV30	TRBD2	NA	CAWSGVSGSFETQYF	TGTGCCTGGAGTGGGGTTAGCGGGAGTTTCGAGACCCAGTACTTC
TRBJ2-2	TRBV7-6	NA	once	CASSFRVFDYRTGELFF	TGTGCCAGCAGCTTTCGCGTTTTTGACTACCGCACCGGGGAGCTGTTTTTT
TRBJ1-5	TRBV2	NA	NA	CASRWNSYQPQHF	TGTGCCAGCAGATGGAACAGTTATCAGCCCCAGCATTTT
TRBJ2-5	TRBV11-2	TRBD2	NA	CASNPGTSGGETQYF	TGTGCCAGCAACCCGGGAACTAGCGGGGGAGAGACCCAGTACTTC
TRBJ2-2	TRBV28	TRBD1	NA	CASSSSLTGELFF	TGTGCCAGCAGTTCAAGTTTGACAGGGGAACTGTTTTTT
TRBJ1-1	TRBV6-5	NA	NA	CASRQSGEHTEAFF	TGTGCCAGCAGACAAAGCGGGGAGCACACTGAAGCTTTCTTT